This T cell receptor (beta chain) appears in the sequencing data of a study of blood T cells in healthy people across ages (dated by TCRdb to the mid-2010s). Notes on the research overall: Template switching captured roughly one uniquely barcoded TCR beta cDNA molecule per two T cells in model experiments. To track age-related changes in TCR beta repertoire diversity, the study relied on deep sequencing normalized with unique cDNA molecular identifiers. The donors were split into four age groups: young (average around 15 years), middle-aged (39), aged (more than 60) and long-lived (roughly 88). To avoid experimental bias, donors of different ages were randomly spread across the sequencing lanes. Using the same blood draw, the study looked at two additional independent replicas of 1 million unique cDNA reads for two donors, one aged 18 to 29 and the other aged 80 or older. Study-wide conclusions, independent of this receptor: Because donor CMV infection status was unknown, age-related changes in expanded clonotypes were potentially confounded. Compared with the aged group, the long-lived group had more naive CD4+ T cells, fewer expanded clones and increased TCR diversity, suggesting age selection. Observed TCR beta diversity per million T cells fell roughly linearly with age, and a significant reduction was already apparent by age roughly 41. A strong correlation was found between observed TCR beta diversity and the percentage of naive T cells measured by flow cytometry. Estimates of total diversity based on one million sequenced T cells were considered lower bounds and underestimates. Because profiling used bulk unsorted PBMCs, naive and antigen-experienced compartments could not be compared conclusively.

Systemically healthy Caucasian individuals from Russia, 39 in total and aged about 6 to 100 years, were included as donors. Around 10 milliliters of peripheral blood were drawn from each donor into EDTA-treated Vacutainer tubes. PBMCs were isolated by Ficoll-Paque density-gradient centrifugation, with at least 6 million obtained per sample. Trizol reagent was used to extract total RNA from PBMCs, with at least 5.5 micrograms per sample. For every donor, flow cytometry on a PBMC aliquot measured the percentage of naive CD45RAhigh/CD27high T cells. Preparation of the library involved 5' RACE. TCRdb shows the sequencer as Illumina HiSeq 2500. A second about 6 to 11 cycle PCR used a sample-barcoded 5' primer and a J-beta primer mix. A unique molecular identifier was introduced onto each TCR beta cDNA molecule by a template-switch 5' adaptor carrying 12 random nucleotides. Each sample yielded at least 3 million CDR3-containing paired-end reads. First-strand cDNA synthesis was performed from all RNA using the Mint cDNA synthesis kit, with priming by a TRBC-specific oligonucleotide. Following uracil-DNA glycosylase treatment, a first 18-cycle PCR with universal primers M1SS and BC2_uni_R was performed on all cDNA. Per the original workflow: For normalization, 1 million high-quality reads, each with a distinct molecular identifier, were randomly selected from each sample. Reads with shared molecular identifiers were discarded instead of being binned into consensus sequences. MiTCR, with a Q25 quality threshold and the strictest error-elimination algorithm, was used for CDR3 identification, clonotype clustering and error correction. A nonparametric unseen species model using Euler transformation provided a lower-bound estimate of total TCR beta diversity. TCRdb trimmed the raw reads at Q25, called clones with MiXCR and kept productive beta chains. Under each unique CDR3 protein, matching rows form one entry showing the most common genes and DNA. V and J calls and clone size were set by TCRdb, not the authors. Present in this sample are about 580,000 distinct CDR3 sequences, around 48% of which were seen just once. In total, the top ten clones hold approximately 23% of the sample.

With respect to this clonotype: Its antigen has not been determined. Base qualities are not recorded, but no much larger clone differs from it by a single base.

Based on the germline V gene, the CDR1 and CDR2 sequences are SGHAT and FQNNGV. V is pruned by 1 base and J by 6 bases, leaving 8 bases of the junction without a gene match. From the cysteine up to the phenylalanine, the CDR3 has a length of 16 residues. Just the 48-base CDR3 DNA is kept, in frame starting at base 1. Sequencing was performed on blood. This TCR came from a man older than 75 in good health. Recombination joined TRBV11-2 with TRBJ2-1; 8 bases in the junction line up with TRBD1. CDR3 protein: CASSLVRQGARNEQFF. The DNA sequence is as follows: TGTGCCAGCAGCTTAGTGAGGCAGGGGGCCCGCAATGAGCAGTTCTTC.